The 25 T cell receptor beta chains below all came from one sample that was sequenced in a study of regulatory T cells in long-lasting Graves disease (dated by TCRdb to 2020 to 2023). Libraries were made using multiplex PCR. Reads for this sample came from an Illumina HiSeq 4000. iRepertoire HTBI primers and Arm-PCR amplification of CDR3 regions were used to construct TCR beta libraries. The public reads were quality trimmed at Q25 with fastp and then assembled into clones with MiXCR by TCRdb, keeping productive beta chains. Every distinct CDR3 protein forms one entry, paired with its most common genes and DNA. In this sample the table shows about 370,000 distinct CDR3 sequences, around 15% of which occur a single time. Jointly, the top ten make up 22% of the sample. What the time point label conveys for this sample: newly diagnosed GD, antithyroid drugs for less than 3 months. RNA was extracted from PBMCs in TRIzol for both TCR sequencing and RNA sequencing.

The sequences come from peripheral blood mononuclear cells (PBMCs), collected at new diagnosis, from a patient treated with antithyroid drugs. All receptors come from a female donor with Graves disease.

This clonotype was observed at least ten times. The CDR3 nucleotides are TGTGCCAGCAGCCAAGAATCAGGGCGCCGTTTGCAAAAACTGTTTTTT. Amino acid sequence: CASSQESGRRLQKLFF. The chain has TRBV3-1 and TRBJ1-4; a weak D match, TRBD1 (5 bases). Trimming removed 0 bases from V and 9 bases from J, with 17 bases in between. The CDR3 is made up of 16 amino acids. CDR1 and CDR2 from the germline V gene are LGHDT and YNNKEL (reference sequence).

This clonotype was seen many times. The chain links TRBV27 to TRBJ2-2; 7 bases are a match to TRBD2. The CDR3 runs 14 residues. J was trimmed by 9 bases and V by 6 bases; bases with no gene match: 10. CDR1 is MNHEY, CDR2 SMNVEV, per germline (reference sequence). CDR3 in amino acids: CASSPRLAIRELFF. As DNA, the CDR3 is TGTGCCAGCAGCCCCCGACTAGCAATAAGGGAGCTGTTTTTT.

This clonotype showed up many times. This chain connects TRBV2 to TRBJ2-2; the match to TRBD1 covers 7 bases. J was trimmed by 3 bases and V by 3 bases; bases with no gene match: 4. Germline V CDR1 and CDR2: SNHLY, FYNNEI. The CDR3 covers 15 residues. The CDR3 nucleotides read TGTGCCAGCAGTGATCGCAGGGGGTACACCGGGGAGCTGTTTTTT. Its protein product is CASSDRRGYTGELFF.

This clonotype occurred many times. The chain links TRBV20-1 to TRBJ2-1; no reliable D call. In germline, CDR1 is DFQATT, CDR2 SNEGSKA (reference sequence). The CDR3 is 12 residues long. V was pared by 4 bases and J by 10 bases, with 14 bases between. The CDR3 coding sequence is TGCAGTGCTACGGTCGGGTGGGCGGAGCAGTTCTTC. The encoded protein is CSATVGWAEQFF.

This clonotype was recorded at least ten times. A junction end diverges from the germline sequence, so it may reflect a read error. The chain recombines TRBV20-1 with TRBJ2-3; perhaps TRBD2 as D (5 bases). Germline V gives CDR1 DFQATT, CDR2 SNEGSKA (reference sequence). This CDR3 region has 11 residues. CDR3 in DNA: TGCAGTGCTTCTAGCATAGATACGCAGTATTTT. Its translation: CSASSIDTQYF.

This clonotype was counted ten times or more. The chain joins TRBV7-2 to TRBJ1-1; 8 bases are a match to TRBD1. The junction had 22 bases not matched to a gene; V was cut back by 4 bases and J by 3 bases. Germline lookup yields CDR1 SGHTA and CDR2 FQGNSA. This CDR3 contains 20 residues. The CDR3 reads CASSSHLRLTPQGAHTEAFF. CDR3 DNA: TGTGCCAGCAGCTCCCACCTCCGCCTGACTCCTCAGGGGGCTCACACTGAAGCTTTCTTT.

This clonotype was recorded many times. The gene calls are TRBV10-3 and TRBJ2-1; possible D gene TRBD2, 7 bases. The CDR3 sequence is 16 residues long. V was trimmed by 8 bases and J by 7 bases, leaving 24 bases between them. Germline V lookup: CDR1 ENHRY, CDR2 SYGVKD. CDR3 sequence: CAIGGGAGVSGNEQFF. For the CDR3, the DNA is TGTGCCATCGGTGGGGGGGCGGGAGTTTCTGGAAATGAGCAGTTCTTC.

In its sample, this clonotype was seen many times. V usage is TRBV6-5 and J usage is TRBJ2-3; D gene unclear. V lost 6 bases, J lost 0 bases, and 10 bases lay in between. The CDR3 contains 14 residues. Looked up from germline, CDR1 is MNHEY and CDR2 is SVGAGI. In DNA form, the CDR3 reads TGTGCCAGCAGCTACATAGTCAGCACAGATACGCAGTATTTT. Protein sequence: CASSYIVSTDTQYF.

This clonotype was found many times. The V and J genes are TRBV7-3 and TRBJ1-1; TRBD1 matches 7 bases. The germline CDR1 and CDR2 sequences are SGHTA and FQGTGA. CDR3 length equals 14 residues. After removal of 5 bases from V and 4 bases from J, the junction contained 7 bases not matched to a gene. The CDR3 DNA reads TGTGCCAGCAGCCGACAGGGCTACGGCACTGAAGCTTTCTTT. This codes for CASSRQGYGTEAFF.

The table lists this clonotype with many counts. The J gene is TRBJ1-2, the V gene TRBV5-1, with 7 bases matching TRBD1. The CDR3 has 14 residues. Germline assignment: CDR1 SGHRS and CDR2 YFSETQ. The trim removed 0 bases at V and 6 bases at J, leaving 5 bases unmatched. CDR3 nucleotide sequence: TGCGCCAGCAGCTTGGCTGGCCAGGGGGATGGCTACACCTTC. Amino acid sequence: CASSLAGQGDGYTF.

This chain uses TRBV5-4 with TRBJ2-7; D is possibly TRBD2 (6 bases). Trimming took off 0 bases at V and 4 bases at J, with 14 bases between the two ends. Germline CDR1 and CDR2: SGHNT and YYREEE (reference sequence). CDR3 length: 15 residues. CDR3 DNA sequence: TGTGCCAGCAGCTTGGGGCGGCCGGGGGTTTACGAGCAGTACTTC. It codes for CASSLGRPGVYEQYF.

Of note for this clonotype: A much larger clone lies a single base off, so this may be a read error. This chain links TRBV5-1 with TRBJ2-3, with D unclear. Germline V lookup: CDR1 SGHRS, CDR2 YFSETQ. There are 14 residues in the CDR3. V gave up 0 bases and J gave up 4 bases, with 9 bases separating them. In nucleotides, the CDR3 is TGCGCCAGCAGCTTGGCGCCGTCCTCAGATACGCAGTATTTT. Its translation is CASSLAPSSDTQYF.

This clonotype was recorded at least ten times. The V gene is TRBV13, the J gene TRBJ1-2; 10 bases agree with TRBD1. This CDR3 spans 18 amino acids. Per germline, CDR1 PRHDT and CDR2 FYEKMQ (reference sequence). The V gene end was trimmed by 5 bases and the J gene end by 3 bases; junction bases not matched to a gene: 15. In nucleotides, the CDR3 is TGTGCCAGCAGCCTGACAATGGACAGGGGGAGTGAAGACTATGGCTACACCTTC. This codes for CASSLTMDRGSEDYGYTF.

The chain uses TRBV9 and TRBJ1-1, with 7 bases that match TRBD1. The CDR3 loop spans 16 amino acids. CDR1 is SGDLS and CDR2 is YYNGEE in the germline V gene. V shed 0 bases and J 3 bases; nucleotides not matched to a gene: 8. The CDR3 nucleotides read TGTGCCAGCAGCGTAGGAATAGGGGGCTGGGACACTGAAGCTTTCTTT. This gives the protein CASSVGIGGWDTEAFF.

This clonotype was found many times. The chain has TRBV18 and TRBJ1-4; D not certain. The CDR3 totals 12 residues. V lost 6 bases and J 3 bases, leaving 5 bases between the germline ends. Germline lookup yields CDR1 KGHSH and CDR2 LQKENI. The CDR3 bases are TGTGCCAGCTCGGCTCCTAATGAAAAACTGTTTTTT. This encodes CASSAPNEKLFF.

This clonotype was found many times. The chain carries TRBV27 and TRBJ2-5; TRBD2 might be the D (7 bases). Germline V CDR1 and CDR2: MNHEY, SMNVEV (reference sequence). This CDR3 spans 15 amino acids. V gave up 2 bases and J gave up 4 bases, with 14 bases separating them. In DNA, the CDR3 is TGTGCCAGCAGTTTAGAGGGCGGGGGCACAGAGACCCAGTACTTC. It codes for CASSLEGGGTETQYF.

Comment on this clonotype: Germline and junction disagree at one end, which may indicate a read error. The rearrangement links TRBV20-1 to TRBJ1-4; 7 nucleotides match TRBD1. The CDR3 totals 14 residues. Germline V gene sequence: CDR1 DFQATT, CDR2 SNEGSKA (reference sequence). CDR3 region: CSARETGAGEKLFF. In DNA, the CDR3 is TGCAGTGCTCGAGAAACAGGGGCGGGAGAAAAACTGTTTTTT.

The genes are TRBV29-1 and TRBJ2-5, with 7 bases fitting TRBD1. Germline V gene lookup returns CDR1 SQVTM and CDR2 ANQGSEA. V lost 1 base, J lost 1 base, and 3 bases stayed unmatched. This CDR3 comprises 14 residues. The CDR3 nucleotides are TGCAGCGTTGAAGTAAGGACAGGCCAAGAGACCCAGTACTTC. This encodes CSVEVRTGQETQYF.

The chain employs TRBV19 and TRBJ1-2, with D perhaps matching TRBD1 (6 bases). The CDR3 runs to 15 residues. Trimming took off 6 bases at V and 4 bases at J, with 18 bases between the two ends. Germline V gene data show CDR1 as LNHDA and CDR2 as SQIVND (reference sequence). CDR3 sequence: CASSSKGDVPYGYTF. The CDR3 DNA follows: TGTGCCAGTAGCTCCAAGGGGGACGTGCCCTATGGCTACACCTTC.

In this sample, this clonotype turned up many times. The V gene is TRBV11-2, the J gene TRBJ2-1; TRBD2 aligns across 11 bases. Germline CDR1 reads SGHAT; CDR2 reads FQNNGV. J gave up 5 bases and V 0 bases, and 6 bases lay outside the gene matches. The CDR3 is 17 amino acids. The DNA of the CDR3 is TGTGCCAGCAGCTTAGAACTAGCGGGAGTAGGGCACAATGAGCAGTTCTTC. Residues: CASSLELAGVGHNEQFF.

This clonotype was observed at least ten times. CDR3 residues: CASSWDPSVFNEQFF. The CDR3 nucleotides are TGTGCCAGCAGCTGGGACCCTAGTGTTTTCAATGAGCAGTTCTTC. The chain is built from TRBV11-2 and TRBJ2-1, with D perhaps assigned TRBD1 or TRBD2 (5 bases each). The CDR3 is 15 residues long. V was trimmed by 4 bases and J by 6 bases, leaving 16 bases between them. Germline lookup yields CDR1 SGHAT and CDR2 FQNNGV.

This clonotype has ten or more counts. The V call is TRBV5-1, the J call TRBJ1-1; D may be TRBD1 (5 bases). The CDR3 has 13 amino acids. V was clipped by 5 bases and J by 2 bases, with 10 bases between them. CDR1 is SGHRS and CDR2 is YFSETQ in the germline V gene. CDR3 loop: CASRDTHNTEAFF. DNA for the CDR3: TGCGCCAGCAGGGACACCCACAACACTGAAGCTTTCTTT.

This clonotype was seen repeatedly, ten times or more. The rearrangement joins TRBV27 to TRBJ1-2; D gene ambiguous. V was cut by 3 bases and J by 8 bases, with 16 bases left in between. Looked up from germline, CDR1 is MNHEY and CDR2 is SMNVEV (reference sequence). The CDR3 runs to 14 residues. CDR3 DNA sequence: TGTGCCAGCAGTTTGCTCGGTAATGAGGGCGGCTACACCTTC. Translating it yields CASSLLGNEGGYTF.

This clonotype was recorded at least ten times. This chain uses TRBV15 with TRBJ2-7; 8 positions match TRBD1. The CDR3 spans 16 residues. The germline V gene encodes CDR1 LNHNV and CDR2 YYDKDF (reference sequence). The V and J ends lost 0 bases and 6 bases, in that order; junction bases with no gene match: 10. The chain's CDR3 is CATSRDGGRGPVEQYF. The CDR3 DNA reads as TGTGCCACCAGCAGAGATGGAGGCAGGGGGCCCGTCGAGCAGTACTTC.

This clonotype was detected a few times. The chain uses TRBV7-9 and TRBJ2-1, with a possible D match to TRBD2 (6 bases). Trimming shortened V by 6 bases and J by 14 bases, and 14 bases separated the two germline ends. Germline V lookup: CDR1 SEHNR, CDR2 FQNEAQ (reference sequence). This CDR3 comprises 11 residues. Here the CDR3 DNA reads TGTGCCAGCAGTTTGAACCCGGGGGAGTTCTTC. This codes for CASSLNPGEFF.